A selection of T cell receptor beta chains follows, all from one sample in a study of cytotoxic CD8 clonotypes in ibrutinib-treated CLL. TCRdb's table, derived via immunoSEQ multiplex PCR, lists solely in-frame clones and lacks some. Of 250,000 to 350,000 clones in the sample, approximately 76% were seen once. This specimen consisted of PBMCs, obtained at disease progression, from a patient treated with ibrutinib. The receptor source for this set is a human donor with chronic lymphocytic leukemia. Each CDR3 is given with its conserved first and last residue. The order of the fields is D gene, J gene, clone size, V gene, CDR3 protein, CDR3 DNA. The D gene is left open where the match is weak. Clone size is shown for a subset of rows, as once, few, many or a class of expanded clone.

TRBD1 | TRBJ2-6 | - | TRBV7-2 | CASSRGQGASGANVLTF | TGTGCCAGCAGCCGGGGACAGGGGGCATCTGGGGCCAACGTCCTGACTTTC
TRBD2 | TRBJ2-2 | - | TRBV7-3 | CASRTSGVTGELFF | TGTGCCAGCCGAACTAGCGGGGTAACCGGGGAGCTGTTTTTT
- | TRBJ2-3 | - | TRBV9 | CASQGGRTDTQYF | TGTGCCAGCCAAGGCGGGCGCACAGATACGCAGTATTTT
TRBD1 | TRBJ1-2 | - | TRBV4-1 | CASSQDWDSPYGYTF | TGCGCCAGCAGCCAAGATTGGGACAGCCCCTATGGCTACACCTTC
- | TRBJ1-5 | - | TRBV2 | CASSEGLGNQPQHF | TGTGCCAGCAGTGAAGGGCTGGGCAATCAGCCCCAGCATTTT
- | TRBJ2-7 | few | TRBV5-1 | CASSLWAGITYEQYF | TGCGCCAGCAGCTTGTGGGCGGGAATAACCTACGAGCAGTACTTC
- | TRBJ1-2 | - | TRBV5-4 | CASSLAGDPSWGYTF | TGTGCCAGCAGCTTGGCCGGGGATCCCAGTTGGGGCTACACCTTC
- | TRBJ2-7 | - | TRBV27 | CASRIGVRLEQYF | TGTGCCAGCAGAATCGGGGTACGCCTCGAGCAGTACTTC
TRBD1 | TRBJ1-2 | - | TRBV10-2 | CASHKGQEVYGYTF | TGCGCCAGCCACAAGGGACAGGAAGTCTATGGCTACACCTTC
- | TRBJ2-4 | - | TRBV2 | CASISGWANIQYF | TGTGCCAGCATCTCCGGGTGGGCGAACATTCAGTACTTC
- | TRBJ1-4 | - | TRBV5-1 | CASSLAGRLNEKLFF | TGCGCCAGCAGCTTGGCGGGCAGACTTAATGAAAAACTGTTTTTT
TRBD2 | TRBJ2-5 | few | TRBV2 | CASSVGSGGRVETQYF | TGTGCCAGCAGTGTAGGAAGCGGGGGAAGGGTCGAGACCCAGTACTTC
- | TRBJ2-5 | - | TRBV19 | CASSITPVGGPGETQYF | TGTGCCAGTAGTATCACCCCAGTAGGTGGGCCGGGAGAGACCCAGTACTTC
- | TRBJ2-5 | - | TRBV21-1 | CASSGRLDCETQYF | TGTGCCAGCAGCGGTCGACTAGATTGCGAGACCCAGTACTTC
- | TRBJ2-7 | - | TRBV5-8 | CASSLRQGGEQYF | TGTGCCAGCAGCTTGCGGCAGGGGGGCGAGCAGTACTTC
- | TRBJ1-2 | few | TRBV15 | CATSRDHLGIDGYTF | TGTGCCACCAGCAGAGATCATCTGGGGATAGATGGCTACACCTTC
- | TRBJ2-3 | once | TRBV9 | CASSRGYTDTQYF | TGTGCCAGCAGCCGGGGGTACACAGATACGCAGTATTTT
TRBD1 | TRBJ1-2 | - | TRBV18 | CASSPTGATNYGYTF | TGTGCCAGCTCACCCACAGGGGCCACTAACTATGGCTACACCTTC
TRBD2 | TRBJ2-5 | - | TRBV19 | CASSIGLAGEWVHQETQYF | TGTGCCAGTAGTATAGGACTAGCGGGAGAGTGGGTCCACCAAGAGACCCAGTACTTC
- | TRBJ2-5 | - | TRBV25-1 | CASSELGQGPTTQYF | TGTGCCAGCAGTGAACTCGGGCAGGGCCCGACGACCCAGTACTTC
- | TRBJ2-7 | - | TRBV6-6 | CASRTSDSRWEQYF | TGTGCCAGCAGAACCTCCGACAGCCGCTGGGAGCAGTACTTC
- | TRBJ2-3 | - | TRBV5-1 | CASSLGGPGTDTQYF | TGCGCCAGCAGCTTGGGTGGGCCAGGCACAGATACGCAGTATTTT
- | TRBJ2-7 | - | TRBV11-2 | CASSLAGSYEQYF | TGTGCCAGCAGCTTAGCAGGGTCTTACGAGCAGTACTTC
TRBD2 | TRBJ2-7 | - | TRBV12-5 | CASGFSSGGPYEQYF | TGTGCTAGTGGTTTCTCAAGCGGGGGGCCCTACGAGCAGTACTTC
- | TRBJ1-2 | - | TRBV9 | CASSEGSDSHYGYTF | TGTGCCAGCAGCGAGGGGTCGGACAGCCACTATGGCTACACCTTC
- | TRBJ1-2 | - | TRBV7-8 | CASSLGEYYGYTF | TGTGCCAGCAGCTTGGGGGAGTACTATGGCTACACCTTC
- | TRBJ2-1 | many | TRBV5-1 | CASSQDRNEQFF | TGCGCCAGCAGCCAGGATCGGAATGAGCAGTTCTTC